The 4 T cell receptor beta chains listed next were all sequenced from one sample in a study of technical replicates of blood from several donors. The assay was immunoSEQ multiplex PCR, and TCRdb's table has in-frame clones only and misses some. Here the sample spans 75,000 to 95,000 clones, about 88% being singletons. Sequenced input: T cells isolated from PBMCs. The receptor set was obtained from a human donor in good health.

The chain links TRBV5-5 to TRBJ1-2; D possibly corresponds to TRBD1 (6 bases). From germline, CDR1 is SGHKS and CDR2 YYEKEE (reference sequence). This CDR3 spans 14 amino acids. V lost 4 bases and J lost 8, with 18 bases in between. The CDR3 DNA sequence: TGTGCCAGCAGCCTACGGACAGATGCAGGCGGCTACACCTTC. It codes for CASSLRTDAGGYTF.

This chain connects TRBV4-1 to TRBJ2-5; TRBD2 matches 9 bases. There are 13 residues in the CDR3. Germline V lookup: CDR1 MGHRA, CDR2 YSYEKL. Losses at the gene ends were 4 bases for V and 5 bases for J; bases not matched to a gene: 2. The chain's CDR3 is CASSPAGGETQYF. The CDR3 bases are TGCGCCAGCAGCCCAGCGGGAGGTGAGACCCAGTACTTC.

There are a few counts of this clone. V usage is TRBV19 and J usage is TRBJ1-5; the D gene is possibly TRBD1 (6 bases). The length of the CDR3 is 14 residues. CDR1 and CDR2 (germline): LNHDA, SQIVND (reference sequence). Between the trimmed V and J ends, which lost 2 bases and 5 bases, there was a span of 10 bases. CDR3 sequence (DNA): TGTGCCAGTAGTATACGGGGGGGCGATCAGCCCCAGCATTTT. Encoded protein: CASSIRGGDQPQHF.

This chain connects TRBV6-5 to TRBJ1-1; 10 nucleotides line up with TRBD1. The germline V gene encodes CDR1 MNHEY and CDR2 SVGAGI. J gave up 6 bases and V 6 bases, and 7 bases lay outside the gene matches. The CDR3 loop spans 14 amino acids. The CDR3 DNA sequence: TGTGCCAGCAGCTTGACAGGGGGCGGGCCTGAAGCTTTCTTT. It yields the protein CASSLTGGGPEAFF.